The clone carrying this T cell receptor (beta chain) has more than one count but fewer than ten. Produced via immunoSEQ multiplex PCR; TCRdb's table is partial and in-frame only. The sample comprises 60,000 to 80,000 clones, around nine tenths of which are singletons, and about 10% rests with the top ten. This record comes from a study of PD-L1 blockade in urothelial cancer. V dropped 4 bases and J dropped 13; count of bases not matched to a gene: 15. Germline V gene lookup returns CDR1 SNHLY and CDR2 FYNNEI. This CDR3 is built from 14 residues. This sample's time point: peripheral blood 6 weeks after treatment start.

V and J are TRBV2 and TRBJ1-1; 7 nucleotides agree with TRBD1. This TCR derives from a man aged 60-69 years with urothelial cancer. Here the sequenced sample was PBMCs, taken around atezolizumab (anti-PD-L1) treatment. CDR3 in amino acids: CASSAYRDSIMIFF. The CDR3 bases are TGTGCCAGCAGTGCCTACCGGGACAGTATAATGATTTTCTTT.